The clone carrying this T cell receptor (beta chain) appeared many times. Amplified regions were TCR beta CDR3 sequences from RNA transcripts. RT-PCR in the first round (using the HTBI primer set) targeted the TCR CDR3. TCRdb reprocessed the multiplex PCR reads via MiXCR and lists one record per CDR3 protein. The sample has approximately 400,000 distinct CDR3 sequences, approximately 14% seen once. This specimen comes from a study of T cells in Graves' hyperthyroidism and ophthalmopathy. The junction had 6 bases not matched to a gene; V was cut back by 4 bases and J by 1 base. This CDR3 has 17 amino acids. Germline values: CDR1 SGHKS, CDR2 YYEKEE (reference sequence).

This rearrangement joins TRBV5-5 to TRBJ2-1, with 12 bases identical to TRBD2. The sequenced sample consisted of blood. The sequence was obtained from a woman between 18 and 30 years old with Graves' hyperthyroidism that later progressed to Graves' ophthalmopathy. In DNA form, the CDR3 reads TGTGCCAGCAGCGCGAGACTAGCGGGAGTGTCCTACAATGAGCAGTTCTTC. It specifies CASSARLAGVSYNEQFF.